The present entry profiles one TCR beta chain with its context. The V gene end was trimmed by 6 bases and the J gene end by 5 bases; junction bases not matched to a gene: 6. Germline CDR1 and CDR2: MDHEN and SYDVKM. The CDR3 is made up of 14 amino acids. The data were taken from a study of blood T cell repertoires in COVID-19. Study-wide context: Specimens from acute and convalescent COVID-19 originated in the United States, Italy and Spain. In each case, the material was cDNA or gDNA derived from T cells, B-cell-depleted T cells, or PBMCs.

Here immunoSEQ multiplex PCR was the method, and the copy in TCRdb shows in-frame clones only, minus some. This repertoire shows approximately 240,000 clones, roughly 84% found once; its top ten account for approximately 2.2%. The sequenced material came from peripheral blood. The genes are TRBV28 and TRBJ2-3; 9 bases match TRBD1. The source is a woman in her forties who had recovered from COVID-19. CDR3 loop: CASRPQGARDTQYF. In DNA, the CDR3 is TGTGCCAGCAGACCACAGGGGGCAAGAGATACGCAGTATTTT.